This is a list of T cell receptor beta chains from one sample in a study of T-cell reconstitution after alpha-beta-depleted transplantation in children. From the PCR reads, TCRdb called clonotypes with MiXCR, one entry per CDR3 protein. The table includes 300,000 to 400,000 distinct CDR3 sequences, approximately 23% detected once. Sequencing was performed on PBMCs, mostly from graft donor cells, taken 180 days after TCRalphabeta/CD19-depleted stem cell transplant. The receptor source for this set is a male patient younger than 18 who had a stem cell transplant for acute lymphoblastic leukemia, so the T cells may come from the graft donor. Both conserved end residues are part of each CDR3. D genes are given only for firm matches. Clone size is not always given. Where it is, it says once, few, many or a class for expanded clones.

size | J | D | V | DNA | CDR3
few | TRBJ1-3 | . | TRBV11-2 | TGTGCCAGCAGCTTAGTCAGGCCTGAACGGACCCCTGGAAACACCATATATTTT | CASSLVRPERTPGNTIYF
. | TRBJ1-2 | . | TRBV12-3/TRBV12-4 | TGTGCCAGCAGTTTGGGGGTAATGGGCTACACCTTC | CASSLGVMGYTF
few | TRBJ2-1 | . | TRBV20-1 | TGCAGTGGACTAGACCCCCTTAATGAGCAGTTCTTC | CSGLDPLNEQFF
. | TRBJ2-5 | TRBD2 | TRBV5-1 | TGCGCCAGTCGGGGAAGCGGGAGAGTCGGAGAGACCCAGTACTTC | CASRGSGRVGETQYF
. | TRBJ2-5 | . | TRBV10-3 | TGTGCCATCAGTGAGTCAGCGTCTCAAGAGACCCAGTACTTC | CAISESASQETQYF
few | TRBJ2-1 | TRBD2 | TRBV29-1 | TGCAGCGTTGAAGATTGGGGGACTAGCGCCAATGAGCAGTTCTTC | CSVEDWGTSANEQFF
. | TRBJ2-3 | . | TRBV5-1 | TGCGCCAGCAGCCCCGCTAGGACAGCCACAGATACGCAGTATTTT | CASSPARTATDTQYF
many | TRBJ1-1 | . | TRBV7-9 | TGTGCCAGCAGTTTTGTGAACACTGAAGCTTTCTTT | CASSFVNTEAFF
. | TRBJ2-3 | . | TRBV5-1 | TGCGCCAGCAGCTTGGAAATCGAGCCAGTCACAGATACGCAGTATTTT | CASSLEIEPVTDTQYF
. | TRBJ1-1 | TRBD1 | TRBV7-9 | TGTGCCAGCAGCCCGAATACAGGGGGCGATAACACTGAAGCTTTCTTT | CASSPNTGGDNTEAFF
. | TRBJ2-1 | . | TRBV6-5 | TGTGCCAGCAGTTACTCGGCTAGCAGAAACAATGAGCAGTTCTTC | CASSYSASRNNEQFF
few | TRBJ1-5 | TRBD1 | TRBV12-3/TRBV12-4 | TGTGCCAGCAGTGGGCTTACGGGACAGGCGAATCAGCCCCAGCATTTT | CASSGLTGQANQPQHF
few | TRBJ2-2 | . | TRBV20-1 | TGCAGTGCTCCCCGAGCGGGTATGGAGTCCGGGGAGCTGTTTTTT | CSAPRAGMESGELFF
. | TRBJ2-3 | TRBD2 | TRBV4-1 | TGCGCCAGCAGCCGAACCCTAGCGGGGAACACAGATACGCAGTATTTT | CASSRTLAGNTDTQYF
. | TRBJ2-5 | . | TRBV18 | TGTGCCAGCTCATCCCTAGCGAGAGAGACCCAGTACTTC | CASSSLARETQYF
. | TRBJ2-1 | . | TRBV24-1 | TGTGCCACCAGTCGGGGGCTAGCCTCCTACAATGAGCAGTTCTTC | CATSRGLASYNEQFF
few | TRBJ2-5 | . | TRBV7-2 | TGTGCCAGCAGCTTAGGGCCAGCCCCGTACCAAGAGACCCAGTACTTC | CASSLGPAPYQETQYF
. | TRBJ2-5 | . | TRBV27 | TGTGCCAGCATCCCAAGGGGTAGCGGATTAGAGACCCAGTACTTC | CASIPRGSGLETQYF
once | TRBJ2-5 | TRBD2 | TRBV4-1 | TGCGCCAGCAGCCTCTACTTAGCGGGCCAAGAGACCCAGTACTTC | CASSLYLAGQETQYF
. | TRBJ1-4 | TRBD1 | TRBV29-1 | TGCAGCGTTGGGGCAGGGGGTGATGAAAAACTGTTTTTT | CSVGAGGDEKLFF
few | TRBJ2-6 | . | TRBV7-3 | TGTGCCAGCAGCCCTCCTGGTCCCTACTCTGGGGCCAACGTCCTGACTTTC | CASSPPGPYSGANVLTF
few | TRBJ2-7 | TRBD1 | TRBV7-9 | TGTGCCAGCAGGGGGACAGACCTTAACTACGAGCAGTACTTC | CASRGTDLNYEQYF
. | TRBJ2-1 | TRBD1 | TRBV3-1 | TGTGCCAGCAGCCGCATCGGACAGGGGTTGTACAATGAGCAGTTCTTC | CASSRIGQGLYNEQFF
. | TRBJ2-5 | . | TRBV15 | TGTGCCACCAGCCCCCATCGGAGCGGAGGGGGGGAGACCCAGTACTTC | CATSPHRSGGGETQYF
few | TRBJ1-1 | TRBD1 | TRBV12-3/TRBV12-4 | TGTGCCACCGAACAGGGGCCTGGCACCATGAACACTGAAGCTTTCTTT | CATEQGPGTMNTEAFF
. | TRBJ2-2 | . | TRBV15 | TGTGCCACCAGCCCGGGCCCAGGGACCGGGGAGCTGTTTTTT | CATSPGPGTGELFF
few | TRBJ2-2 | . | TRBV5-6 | TGTGCCAGCAGCTTGCTTTCGTACACCGGGGAGCTGTTTTTT | CASSLLSYTGELFF
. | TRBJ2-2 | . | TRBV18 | TGTGCCAGCTCACGAGAGGATTACACCGGGGAGCTGTTTTTT | CASSREDYTGELFF
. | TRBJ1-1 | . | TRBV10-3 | TGTGCCATCCGTGCGGGACGGGATAACACTGAAGCTTTCTTT | CAIRAGRDNTEAFF
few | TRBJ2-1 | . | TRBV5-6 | TGTGCCAGCAGCTTGCCGGGACGCACGAGCTCCTACAATGAGCAGTTCTTC | CASSLPGRTSSYNEQFF
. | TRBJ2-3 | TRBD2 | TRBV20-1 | TGCAGTGCCAGGGGGGTACTAGCGGGAGGCTCAGGCACAGATACGCAGTATTTT | CSARGVLAGGSGTDTQYF
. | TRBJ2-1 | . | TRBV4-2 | TGTGCCAGCAGCCCGGAGGGGGGGCAAAGGTACAATGAGCAGTTCTTC | CASSPEGGQRYNEQFF
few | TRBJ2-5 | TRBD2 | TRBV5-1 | TGCGCCAGCAGCTTCAGACTAGCGGGAGTGGAGACCCAGTACTTC | CASSFRLAGVETQYF
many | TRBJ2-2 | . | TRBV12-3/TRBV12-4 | TGTGCCAGCAGTGTGACATCTACCGGGGAGCTGTTTTTT | CASSVTSTGELFF
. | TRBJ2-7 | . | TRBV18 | TGTGCCAGCTCTCCTGTAGGGGGACGAGGTGGTATATACGAGCAGTACTTC | CASSPVGGRGGIYEQYF
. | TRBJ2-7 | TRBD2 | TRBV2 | TGTGCCAGCAGTTCCAGGCAGGGACTGACTAGCGGGTTGTCCTCCTACGAGCAGTACTTC | CASSSRQGLTSGLSSYEQYF
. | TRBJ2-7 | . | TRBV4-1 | TGCGCCAGCAGCCAAGTCGGGCATCCCTACGAGCAGTACTTC | CASSQVGHPYEQYF
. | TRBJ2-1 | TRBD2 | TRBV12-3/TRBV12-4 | TGTGCCAGCAGTTTCCCCACGGGACTAGCGGTCCGGGAGCAGTTCTTC | CASSFPTGLAVREQFF
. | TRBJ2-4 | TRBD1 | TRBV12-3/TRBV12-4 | TGTGCCAGCATTCGCCACAGGGGGCCCAACATTCAGTACTTC | CASIRHRGPNIQYF
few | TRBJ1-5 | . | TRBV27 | TGTGCCAGCAGTTTAGCAGGGAAACAGCCCCAGCATTTT | CASSLAGKQPQHF
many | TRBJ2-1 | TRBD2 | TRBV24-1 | TGTGCCACCAGTGCGGGACTAGCGGGAGGCTTCTCCAATGAGCAGTTCTTC | CATSAGLAGGFSNEQFF
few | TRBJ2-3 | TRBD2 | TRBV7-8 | TGTGCCAGCGGGGGACTAGCGGGTCCGTTGTTTCATACGCAGTATTTT | CASGGLAGPLFHTQYF
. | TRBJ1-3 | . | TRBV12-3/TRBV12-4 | TGTGCCAGCAGTCCAGACGGGATTGCTGGAAACACCATATATTTT | CASSPDGIAGNTIYF
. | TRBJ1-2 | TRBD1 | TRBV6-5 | TGTGCCAGCAGTTACTGGGACAGGGGCTATGGCTACACCTTC | CASSYWDRGYGYTF
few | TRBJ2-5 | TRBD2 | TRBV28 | TGTGCCAGCAGCTCTGGGACTAGCGGGAGAAAGACCCAGTACTTC | CASSSGTSGRKTQYF
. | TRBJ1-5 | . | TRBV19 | TGTGCCAGTAGGGTTAGCAATCAGCCCCAGCATTTT | CASRVSNQPQHF
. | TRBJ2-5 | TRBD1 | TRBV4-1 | TGCGCCAGCAGCCAACAACCCGGACAGGAGAGGACCCAGTACTTC | CASSQQPGQERTQYF
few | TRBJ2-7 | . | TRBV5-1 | TGCGCCAGCAGCTGGGCGGGCAGGGCCTACGAGCAGTACTTC | CASSWAGRAYEQYF
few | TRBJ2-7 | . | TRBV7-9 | TGTGCCAGCAGCTCTGCATTAGGGAAAGGCTCCTACGAGCAGTACTTC | CASSSALGKGSYEQYF